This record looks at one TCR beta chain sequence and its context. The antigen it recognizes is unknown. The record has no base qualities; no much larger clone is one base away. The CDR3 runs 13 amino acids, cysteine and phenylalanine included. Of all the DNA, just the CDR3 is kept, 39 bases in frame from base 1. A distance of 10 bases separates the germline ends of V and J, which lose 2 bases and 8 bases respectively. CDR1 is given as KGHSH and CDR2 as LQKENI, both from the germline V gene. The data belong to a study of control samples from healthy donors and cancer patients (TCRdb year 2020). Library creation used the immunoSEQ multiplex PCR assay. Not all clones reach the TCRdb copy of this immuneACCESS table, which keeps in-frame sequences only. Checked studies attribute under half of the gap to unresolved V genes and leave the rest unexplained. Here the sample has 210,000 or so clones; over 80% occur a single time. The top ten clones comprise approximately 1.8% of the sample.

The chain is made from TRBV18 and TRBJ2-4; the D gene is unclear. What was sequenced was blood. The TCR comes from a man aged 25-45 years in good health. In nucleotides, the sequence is TGTGCCAGCTCACCAGAAGTTGGTGACATTCAGTACTTC. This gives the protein CASSPEVGDIQYF. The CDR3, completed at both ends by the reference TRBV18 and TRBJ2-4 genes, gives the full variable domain NAGVMQNPRHLVRRRGQEARLRCSPMKGHSHVYWYRQLPEEGLKFMVYLQKENIIDESGMPKERFSAEFPKEGPSILRIQQVVRGDSAAYFCASSPEVGDIQYFGAGTRLSVL.